This is a list of T cell receptor beta chains from one sample in a study of blood T cell repertoires in COVID-19. Here immunoSEQ multiplex PCR was the method, and the copy in TCRdb shows in-frame clones only, minus some. The sample lists around 270,000 clones, roughly 84% seen once, with more than 1.5% in the top ten. Sequenced input: peripheral blood. These receptors all come from a woman in her thirties or forties who had recovered from COVID-19. The CDR3 runs from the conserved cysteine through the conserved F or W. The D gene is left open where the match is weak. Rows may omit the clone size; those that give it use once, few, many or a size class.

TRBV25-1	.	17	TRBJ2-1	.	TGTGCCAGCAGTGAATCAGTCTTTAAGGACAGCTACAATGAGCAGTTCTTC	CASSESVFKDSYNEQFF
TRBV10-1	few	16	TRBJ1-1	.	TGCGCCAGCAGTGAGTCGCAGTTAGGGGTGAACACTGAAGCTTTCTTT	CASSESQLGVNTEAFF
TRBV2	few	15	TRBJ1-6	TRBD1	TGTGCCAGCAAGGGACAGGGGCTATATAATTCACCCCTCCACTTT	CASKGQGLYNSPLHF
TRBV6-2/TRBV6-3	few	15	TRBJ1-6	TRBD1	TGTGCCAGCAACCCTCCGGACAGGGGATTTTCACCCCTCCACTTT	CASNPPDRGFSPLHF
TRBV5-1	.	12	TRBJ2-7	TRBD1	TGCGCCAGCGGGGACAGCGCCTACGAGCAGTACTTC	CASGDSAYEQYF
TRBV18	few	14	TRBJ1-4	.	TGTGCCAGCTCACCAACACAGGGACGTGAAAAACTGTTTTTT	CASSPTQGREKLFF
TRBV30	.	14	TRBJ1-6	.	TGTGCCTGGAGTGTATCAGGGGTCAATTCACCCCTCCACTTT	CAWSVSGVNSPLHF
TRBV3-1/TRBV3-2	.	16	TRBJ2-1	TRBD2	TGTGCCAGCAGCCATAATCGCGGGGGGACCTACAATGAGCAGTTCTTC	CASSHNRGGTYNEQFF
TRBV4-1	.	16	TRBJ2-2	TRBD1	TGCGCCAGCAGCCAGGGACAGGGGCGGAGGACCGGGGAGCTGTTTTTT	CASSQGQGRRTGELFF
TRBV13	once	14	TRBJ1-1	.	TGTGCCAGCAGCTTAGAGCCGGGAAGAACTGAAGCTTTCTTT	CASSLEPGRTEAFF
TRBV10-2	.	16	TRBJ2-1	.	TGCGCCAGCACCAAGACAGGAAAAGAACTAGGCAATGAGCAGTTCTTC	CASTKTGKELGNEQFF
TRBV7-9	few	16	TRBJ1-6	.	TGTGCCAGCAGCAGGGACCGGGGGGGTAAGATATCACCCCTCCACTTT	CASSRDRGGKISPLHF
TRBV30	.	14	TRBJ2-5	.	TGTGCCTGGAGTGTGTTTGTCGACATGGCGACCCAGTACTTC	CAWSVFVDMATQYF
TRBV5-1	few	14	TRBJ1-2	.	TGCGCCAGCAGGGCGGATCCCACTAACTATGGCTACACCTTC	CASRADPTNYGYTF
TRBV28	.	16	TRBJ1-2	TRBD1	TGTGCCAGCAGCCCCGTGGGGACAGGGGTATCTCCTGGCTACACCTTC	CASSPVGTGVSPGYTF
TRBV6-5	.	15	TRBJ2-1	TRBD2	TGTGCCAGCAGTTACGTAGCGGGGGAATACAATGAGCAGTTCTTC	CASSYVAGEYNEQFF
TRBV28	.	18	TRBJ2-7	TRBD1	TGTGCCAGCAGTACAACCTTACGTCGGACAGGCGTATCCTACGAGCAGTACTTC	CASSTTLRRTGVSYEQYF
TRBV6-5	.	11	TRBJ1-3	.	TGTGCCAGCAGTCGGGGAAACACCATATATTTT	CASSRGNTIYF
TRBV19	.	15	TRBJ2-7	TRBD1	TGTGCCAGTAGTTCATGGACAGGGAGCTCCTACGAGCAGTACTTC	CASSSWTGSSYEQYF
TRBV13	.	14	TRBJ1-2	.	TGTGCCAGCAGCTTTAACAGGGTGACCTATGGCTACACCTTC	CASSFNRVTYGYTF
TRBV6-2/TRBV6-3	.	16	TRBJ2-7	.	TGTGCCAGCAGTTACATCACACGAAAAAGTGGCTACGAGCAGTACTTC	CASSYITRKSGYEQYF
TRBV3-1/TRBV3-2	.	16	TRBJ1-3	.	TGTGCCAGTTCTAAAGGAGGGCTCCTCTGGCGGGACACCATATATTTT	CASSKGGLLWRDTIYF
TRBV5-1	.	13	TRBJ2-7	.	TGCGCCAGCGCTTCGCAGGAAACCTACGAGCAGTACTTC	CASASQETYEQYF
TRBV20-1	.	14	TRBJ2-3	TRBD2	TGCAGTGCTAGTTCCGCGGGGGGCACAGATACGCAGTATTTT	CSASSAGGTDTQYF
TRBV5-6	.	17	TRBJ2-7	TRBD2	TGTGCCAGCATCAGGGGACTAGTAGATTTGGGCTCCTACGAGCAGTACTTC	CASIRGLVDLGSYEQYF
TRBV3-1/TRBV3-2	.	14	TRBJ2-1	.	TGTGCCAGCAGCCAAGCCTGGGGAGACAATGAGCAGTTCTTC	CASSQAWGDNEQFF
TRBV5-5	.	15	TRBJ1-2	.	TGTGCCAGCAGCCCTGGGGGCAGGCCTAACTATGGCTACACCTTC	CASSPGGRPNYGYTF
TRBV15	.	17	TRBJ2-5	TRBD2	TGTGCCACCAGCAGAGACGCCTGGACTAGCGGGAAAGAGACCCAGTACTTC	CATSRDAWTSGKETQYF
TRBV11-2	.	14	TRBJ2-2	.	TGTGCCAGCGCCGCAGCTGCGGGCACCGGGGAGCTGTTTTTT	CASAAAAGTGELFF
TRBV27	once	14	TRBJ1-4	TRBD1	TGTGCCAGCAGCTCCAGGGGGTGGGGTGAAAAACTGTTTTTT	CASSSRGWGEKLFF
TRBV13	.	15	TRBJ2-1	.	TGTGCCAGCAGCTTTCGGCAGGGGCGAAACAATGAGCAGTTCTTC	CASSFRQGRNNEQFF
TRBV13	.	16	TRBJ2-3	TRBD2	TGTGCCAGCAGCTTCCCCAAGCGGGGAAGCACAGATACGCAGTATTTT	CASSFPKRGSTDTQYF
TRBV13	.	14	TRBJ1-2	.	TGTGCCAGCAGCCAACGCCTTTCTAGCGGTGGCTACACCTTC	CASSQRLSSGGYTF
TRBV11-3	.	13	TRBJ1-2	.	TGTGCCAGCAGCCCCGGACAGCCGTATGGCTACACCTTC	CASSPGQPYGYTF
TRBV19	.	16	TRBJ1-2	.	TGTGCCAGTAGTAGAGACCCTCCAGTCCCTAACTATGGCTACACCTTC	CASSRDPPVPNYGYTF
TRBV27	.	11	TRBJ1-2	.	TGTGCCAGCAGGGGGCTTATAGGCTACACCTTC	CASRGLIGYTF
TRBV10-3	.	12	TRBJ1-2	.	TGTGCCATCAGTGAACAGGGAGATGGCTACACCTTC	CAISEQGDGYTF
TRBV2	few	15	TRBJ1-4	TRBD1	TGTGCCAGCAGTGGACAGGGGCCGGGAAATGAAAAACTGTTTTTT	CASSGQGPGNEKLFF
TRBV6-5	.	13	TRBJ2-2	.	TGTGCCAGCAGTACAGGGTTAGCCGGGGAGCTGTTTTTT	CASSTGLAGELFF
TRBV7-2	.	17	TRBJ2-3	TRBD2	TGTGCCAGCAGCTTGGCGGGGACTAGCGGGGGCACAGATACGCAGTATTTT	CASSLAGTSGGTDTQYF
TRBV5-4	.	16	TRBJ1-2	TRBD1	TGTGCCAGCAGCTCCCCCCCGGGACAGGGGGCCGGCGGCTACACCTTC	CASSSPPGQGAGGYTF
TRBV5-1	.	16	TRBJ2-7	.	TGCGCCAGCAGCCGGGCGACGGGGGGCGGTTCCTACGAGCAGTACTTC	CASSRATGGGSYEQYF
TRBV19	.	16	TRBJ1-2	.	TGTGCCACCGCAACCCCCACAGTGCCACGGGGGGTTGGCTACACCTTC	CATATPTVPRGVGYTF
TRBV5-5	.	17	TRBJ2-7	.	TGTGCCAGCAGCTTGTACCGGGAGCCCTTCGGGTCCTACGAGCAGTACTTC	CASSLYREPFGSYEQYF
TRBV28	.	15	TRBJ2-5	.	TGTGCCAGCAGGTTGACAGGCGGCGTGGTAGAGACCCAGTACTTC	CASRLTGGVVETQYF
TRBV11-3	.	14	TRBJ1-1	TRBD1	TGTGCCAGCAGCCAGGACAGGATGAACACTGAAGCTTTCTTT	CASSQDRMNTEAFF
TRBV7-8	once	17	TRBJ2-3	.	TGTGCCAGCAGCATTACCGGCGGAACAACCGGTGTAGATACGCAGTATTTT	CASSITGGTTGVDTQYF
TRBV5-1	.	14	TRBJ2-5	.	TGCGCCAGCAGCTTGGCCAGCGTCCAAGAGACCCAGTACTTC	CASSLASVQETQYF
TRBV19	.	15	TRBJ2-7	.	TGTGCCAGTAGTATGACCGGGACACTTCCGAACGAGCAGTACTTC	CASSMTGTLPNEQYF
TRBV2	few	12	TRBJ2-5	.	TGTGCCAGCTTGGAAAGCGGGGAGACCCAGTACTTC	CASLESGETQYF
TRBV28	.	16	TRBJ1-4	TRBD1	TGTGCCAGCAGTTTATCTTCCGGGACAGGGTATGAAAAACTGTTTTTT	CASSLSSGTGYEKLFF
TRBV9	.	17	TRBJ2-1	TRBD2	TGTGCCAGCAGCGTAGCACTAGCGGGAGGACCATACAATGAGCAGTTCTTC	CASSVALAGGPYNEQFF
TRBV5-1	.	15	TRBJ1-1	.	TGCGCCAGCAGCTTGGCCCGACAGGAGAACACTGAAGCTTTCTTT	CASSLARQENTEAFF
TRBV5-1	.	15	TRBJ2-3	.	TGCGCCAGCAGCTTGGAACAATTGGGGGGTGGGACGCAGTATTTT	CASSLEQLGGGTQYF
TRBV2	.	10	TRBJ2-7	TRBD1	TGTGCCAGCACCCGGGACAGGGTCTCCTTC	CASTRDRVSF
TRBV5-1	.	15	TRBJ2-1	TRBD2	TGCGCCAGCAGCTTGGGTATCGGGGGGAACGATGAGCAGTTCTTC	CASSLGIGGNDEQFF
TRBV10-3	.	13	TRBJ1-6	.	TGTGCCATCAGTGATCTACAGGATTCACCCCTCCACTTT	CAISDLQDSPLHF